The 11 T cell receptor beta chains below all came from one sample that was sequenced in a study of cytomegalovirus exposure and HLA in healthy donors. The PCR used 60 Vbeta and 13 Jbeta primers. The assay was immunoSEQ multiplex PCR, and TCRdb's table has in-frame clones only and misses some. The sample carries under 200,000 clones, around 84% recorded once. The sample consisted of PBMCs. The receptors shown here come from a young man in good health and CMV-seronegative.

The CDR3 nucleotides read TGTGCCAGCAGTGACTCAGCGGGGGGGCACAATGAGCAGTTCTTC. Translating gives CASSDSAGGHNEQFF. This rearrangement joins TRBV6-4 to TRBJ2-1; 10 nucleotides align to TRBD2. Germline V CDR1 and CDR2: MRHNA, SNTAGT. V trimming: 0 bases; J trimming: 5 bases; junction bases outside the gene matches: 1. The CDR3 consists of 15 residues.

This clone was found a few times. The chain has TRBV25-1 and TRBJ2-7, with D uncertain. In germline, CDR1 is MGHDK, CDR2 SYGVNS. V lost 7 bases to trimming and J lost 2 bases, with 12 bases between them. The CDR3 runs to 13 residues. The CDR3 bases are TGTGCCAGCACCTCGCCTCTAACCTACGAGCAGTACTTC. Protein product: CASTSPLTYEQYF.

This clone came up a few times. The chain is built from TRBV5-1 and TRBJ2-1, with TRBD2 matching 11 bases. The CDR3 length is 14 residues. Per germline, CDR1 SGHRS and CDR2 YFSETQ. V was pared by 6 bases and J by 4 bases, with 3 bases of the junction left unmatched. In DNA form, the CDR3 reads TGCGCCAGCAATCTAGCGGGAGGTTACAATGAGCAGTTCTTC. Amino acids: CASNLAGGYNEQFF.

The chain recombines TRBV9 with TRBJ2-7, with 9 bases that match TRBD1. There are 15 residues in the CDR3. Unmatched junction bases numbered 8, after V lost 2 bases and J lost 5 bases. Per the germline V gene, CDR1 is SGDLS and CDR2 is YYNGEE. DNA of the CDR3: TGTGCCAGCAGCGTCTCCGGGACAGGGAGACACGAGCAGTACTTC. It translates to CASSVSGTGRHEQYF.

V gene TRBV30 combines with J gene TRBJ1-1; perhaps TRBD1 as D (6 bases). CDR3 length equals 13 residues. V lost 1 base and J 3 bases, leaving 9 bases between the germline ends. CDR1 is GTSNPN, CDR2 SVGIG, per germline (reference sequence). The CDR3 sequence is CAWSAGQDTEAFF. The CDR3 DNA sequence: TGTGCCTGGAGTGCGGGACAAGACACTGAAGCTTTCTTT.

The J gene is TRBJ1-1, the V gene TRBV28; D uncertain. The germline gives CDR1 MDHEN, CDR2 SYDVKM. The CDR3 is 13 residues long. V lost 3 bases, J lost 4 bases, and 9 bases lay in between. CDR3 amino acids: CASSLSGITEAFF. DNA for the CDR3: TGTGCCAGCAGTTTGTCAGGAATCACTGAAGCTTTCTTT. Using reference TRBV28 and TRBJ1-1 for the parts outside the CDR3, the full variable domain is DVKVTQSSRYLVKRTGEKVFLECVQDMDHENMFWYRQDPGLGLRLIYFSYDVKMKEKGDIPEGYSVSREKKERFSLILESASTNQTSMYLCASSLSGITEAFFGQGTRLTVV.

The rearrangement uses TRBV29-1 and TRBJ1-2, with 8 bases fitting TRBD1. Germline V CDR1 and CDR2: SQVTM, ANQGSEA. There are 16 residues in the CDR3. With 7 bases clipped from V and 2 bases from J, the junction kept 15 bases outside the gene matches. The CDR3 nucleotides are TGCAGCGCCGGACAGGGAACTATGACCTTAAACTATGGCTACACCTTC. Translating gives CSAGQGTMTLNYGYTF.

This clone appeared many times. The rearrangement joins TRBV6-1 to TRBJ2-7, with a possible D match to TRBD2 (5 bases). CDR1 and CDR2 from the germline V gene are MNHNS and SASEGT. CDR3 length equals 13 residues. V dropped 1 base and J dropped 7 bases, with 11 bases sitting between them. CDR3 loop: CASSEGERGEQYF. CDR3 sequence (DNA): TGTGCCAGCAGTGAAGGCGAACGGGGTGAGCAGTACTTC.

The chain employs TRBV28 and TRBJ2-2; perhaps TRBD2 as D (6 bases). This CDR3 region has 15 residues. Trimming took 3 bases from V and 0 from J, leaving 8 bases between them. Germline CDR1 and CDR2: MDHEN and SYDVKM. The CDR3 nucleotides are TGTGCCAGCAGTTTCGCGGGGACGAACACCGGGGAGCTGTTTTTT. Amino acids: CASSFAGTNTGELFF.

In its sample, this clone was seen once. The V gene is TRBV5-5, the J gene TRBJ1-4, with 10 bases lining up with TRBD1. The V gene's germline CDR1 is SGHKS and CDR2 YYEKEE (reference sequence). The CDR3 is made up of 15 amino acids. V gave up 2 bases and J gave up 8 bases; unmatched junction bases: 6. CDR3 protein: CASSLPTGGQEKLFF. The CDR3 bases are TGTGCCAGCAGCTTACCGACAGGGGGCCAAGAAAAACTGTTTTTT.

The chain uses TRBV11-3 and TRBJ2-1, with TRBD2 identical over 10 bases. Germline V CDR1 and CDR2: SGHNT, YENEEA. Trimming took 0 bases from V and 16 from J; bases not matched to a gene: 6. The CDR3 runs 13 residues. Written as DNA, the CDR3 is TGTGCCAGCAGCTTAGATACTAGCGGGATACTATTCTTC. This encodes CASSLDTSGILFF.